A single sample gave rise to the 4 T cell receptor beta chains below, sequenced in a study of response to subunit inactivated influenza vaccine. TCRdb called the RT-PCR reads again in MiXCR, with one record for every CDR3 protein. This table holds about 570,000 distinct CDR3 sequences, approximately 10% found once. These data also formed part of another study, on T cells expressing NK-cell markers. That publication notes: It was by 5'RACE template switching with UMIs that TCR beta cDNA was made.

Here the sequenced sample was PBMCs from blood, taken on the day of vaccination. The origin of the receptors is a man between 50 and 59 years old who received an inactivated influenza vaccine.

The table lists this clonotype with a few counts. The chain carries TRBV11-2 and TRBJ2-3; 10 bases align to TRBD2. Germline V gives CDR1 SGHAT, CDR2 FQNNGV. The CDR3 length is 17 residues. After removal of 5 bases from V and 6 bases from J, the junction contained 14 bases not matched to a gene. As DNA, the CDR3 is TGTGCCAGCAGCCATGCGGCTAGCGGGGGTGGGGAGGATACGCAGTATTTT. Its translation is CASSHAASGGGEDTQYF.

This clonotype has more than one count but fewer than ten. Here the CDR3 reads CASSQELGGASEQYF. The DNA for the CDR3 is TGTGCCAGCAGCCAAGAACTTGGGGGCGCCTCCGAGCAGTACTTC. The genes are TRBV14 and TRBJ2-7; weak D call: TRBD1 (6 bases). Germline CDR1 and CDR2: SGHDN and FVKESK. The CDR3 runs to 15 residues. Trimming shortened V by 0 bases and J by 6 bases, and 15 bases separated the two germline ends. The entire variable domain, with the rest obtained from reference TRBV14 and TRBJ2-7, is as follows: EAGVTQFPSHSVIEKGQTVTLRCDPISGHDNLYWYRRVMGKEIKFLLHFVKESKQDESGMPNNRFLAERTGGTYSTLKVQPAELEDSGVYFCASSQELGGASEQYFGPGTRLTVT.

This clonotype was counted a few times. V is TRBV6-5 and J is TRBJ2-1; 7 nucleotides line up with TRBD2. CDR1 is MNHEY, CDR2 SVGAGI, per germline. This CDR3 comprises 17 residues. The V gene end was trimmed by 0 bases and the J gene end by 5 bases; junction bases not matched to a gene: 10. The CDR3 nucleotides are TGTGCCAGCAGTTACTCTGGGTTACAGCGGGGACACAATGAGCAGTTCTTC. This gives the protein CASSYSGLQRGHNEQFF.

The chain is built from TRBV6-1 and TRBJ2-7; possible D gene TRBD2, 6 bases. Deletions cut 5 bases from V and 3 bases from J, with 20 bases between. Per the germline V gene, CDR1 is MNHNS and CDR2 is SASEGT. The CDR3 has 16 residues. The CDR3 DNA is TGTGCCAGCAGTCCCCGGGGACTTAGGAAGGGCTACGAGCAGTACTTC. Protein sequence: CASSPRGLRKGYEQYF.